This T cell receptor beta chain was obtained from a study of cytomegalovirus exposure and HLA in healthy donors. The CDR3 has 16 amino acids. V was cut by 6 bases and J by 0 bases, with 15 bases left in between. Germline loops: CDR1 SGHTA, CDR2 FQGNSA. The primer mix had 60 Vbeta and 13 Jbeta primers. Sequenced by immunoSEQ multiplex PCR; TCRdb stores in-frame clones only, minus some. The sample holds roughly 100,000 clones; approximately 70% are singletons and the top ten take 2.5% to 3.5%. This chain uses TRBV7-2 with TRBJ2-1; D gene ambiguous. The receptor comes from a man younger than 40 in good health and CMV-seronegative. Sequencing was performed on PBMCs. CDR3 in amino acids: CASSRRGASSYNEQFF. The CDR3 nucleotides are TGTGCCAGCAGTAGGAGAGGTGCAAGCTCCTACAATGAGCAGTTCTTC.